Sequencing of this TCR beta chain was carried out in a study of blood T cells in healthy people across ages. Study-wide results and caveats: In older individuals, TCR beta diversity per million T cells was lower, falling roughly linearly with age.

Every sample gave at least 5 micrograms of total RNA when it was extracted. Next came a second PCR, run for about 7 to 12 cycles, which used a sample-barcoded 5' primer along with a J-beta primer mix. Each CDR3 protein gets one entry after TCRdb re-called the 5' RACE reads with MiXCR. The table lists 2 million or so distinct CDR3 sequences, around half of them singletons, with 2% to 2.5% in the top ten. Comment on this clonotype: Its antigen is unknown.

In germline, CDR1 is SQVTM, CDR2 ANQGSEA. Trimming shortened V by 4 bases and J by 0 bases, and 7 bases separated the two germline ends. The CDR3 consists of 13 residues. Source material: blood. The V call is TRBV29-1, the J call TRBJ2-1; D gene ambiguous. This clonotype originated in a woman between 35 and 50 years old in good health. CDR3 amino acids: CSVAPSSYNEQFF. The CDR3 nucleotides are TGCAGCGTTGCCCCGAGCTCCTACAATGAGCAGTTCTTC.